This TCR beta chain was recovered during a study of CD8 T cells in ankylosing spondylitis. Overall study findings and caveats: Past studies reported some motif variants in reactive arthritis synovial fluid and blood. Among TCR beta sequences, a motif of eight highly homologous variants appeared characteristic of ankylosing spondylitis blood.

Using quantitative 5'-RACE with molecular barcodes, the authors made TCR beta libraries. TCRdb reprocessed the 5' RACE reads via MiXCR and lists one record per CDR3 protein. Of around 150,000 distinct CDR3 sequences in the sample, 11% are singletons; the top ten hold about 28%. This clonotype occurred many times. Its antigen is currently unknown. The receptor was derived from a male donor with ankylosing spondylitis or in good health (not recorded which). Source material: blood, either unsorted or a sorted T cell fraction (not recorded which).

CDR3 region: CSVTTGYGYTF. The CDR3, as DNA: TGCAGCGTCACGACAGGGTATGGCTACACCTTC. V usage is TRBV29-1 and J usage is TRBJ1-2, with 7 bases that match TRBD1. The CDR3 is made up of 11 amino acids. After removal of 6 bases from V and 5 bases from J, the junction contained 3 bases not matched to a gene. CDR1 is SQVTM and CDR2 is ANQGSEA in the germline V gene.